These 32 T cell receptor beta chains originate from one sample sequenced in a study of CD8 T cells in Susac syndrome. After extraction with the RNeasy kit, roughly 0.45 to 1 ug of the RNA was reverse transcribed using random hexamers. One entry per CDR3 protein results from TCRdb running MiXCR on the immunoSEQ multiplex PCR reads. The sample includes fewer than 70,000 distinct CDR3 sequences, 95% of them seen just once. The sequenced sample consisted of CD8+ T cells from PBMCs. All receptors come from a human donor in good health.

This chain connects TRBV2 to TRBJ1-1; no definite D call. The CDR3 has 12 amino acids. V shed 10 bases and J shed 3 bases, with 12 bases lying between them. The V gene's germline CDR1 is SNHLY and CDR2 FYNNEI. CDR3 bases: TGTGCCATACTAGGTCGGGACACTGAAGCTTTCTTT. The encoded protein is CAILGRDTEAFF.

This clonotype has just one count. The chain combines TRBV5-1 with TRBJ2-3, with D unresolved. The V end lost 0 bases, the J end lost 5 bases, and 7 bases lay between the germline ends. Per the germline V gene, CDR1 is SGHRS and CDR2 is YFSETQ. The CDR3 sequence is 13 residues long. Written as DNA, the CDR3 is TGCGCCAGCAGCTTGGAAGAGATAGATACGCAGTATTTT. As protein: CASSLEEIDTQYF.

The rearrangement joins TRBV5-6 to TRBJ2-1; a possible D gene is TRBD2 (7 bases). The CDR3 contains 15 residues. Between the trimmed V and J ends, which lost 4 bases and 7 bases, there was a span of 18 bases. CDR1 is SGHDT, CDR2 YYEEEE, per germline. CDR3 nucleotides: TGTGCCAGCAGCAAATGGGGGGGGGCCTGGAATGAGCAGTTCTTC. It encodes CASSKWGGAWNEQFF.

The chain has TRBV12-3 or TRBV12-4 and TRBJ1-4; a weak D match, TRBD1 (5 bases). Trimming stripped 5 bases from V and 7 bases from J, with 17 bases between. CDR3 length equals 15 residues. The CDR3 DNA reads TGTGCCAGCAGTCCCCATGGGGGGATGAGTGAAAAACTGTTTTTT. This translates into CASSPHGGMSEKLFF.

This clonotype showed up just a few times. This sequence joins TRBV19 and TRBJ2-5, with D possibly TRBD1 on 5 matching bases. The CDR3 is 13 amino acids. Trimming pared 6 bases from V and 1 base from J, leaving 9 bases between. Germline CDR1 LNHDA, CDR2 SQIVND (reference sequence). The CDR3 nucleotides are TGTGCCAGTAGCCCGACAGTCCAAGAGACCCAGTACTTC. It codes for CASSPTVQETQYF. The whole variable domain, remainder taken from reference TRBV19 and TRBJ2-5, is DGGITQSPKYLFRKEGQNVTLSCEQNLNHDAMYWYRQDPGQGLRLIYYSQIVNDFQKGDIAEGYSVSREKKESFPLTVTSAQKNPTAFYLCASSPTVQETQYFGPGTRLLVL.

DNA of the CDR3: TGCAGTGCTAGAGGGCCTCCAATAACGGGCACTGAAGCTTTCTTT. It codes for CSARGPPITGTEAFF. The gene calls are TRBV20-1 and TRBJ1-1; D call uncertain. Per germline, CDR1 DFQATT and CDR2 SNEGSKA (reference sequence). Trimming cost V 1 base and J 4 bases, with 16 bases left between them. This CDR3 region has 15 residues.

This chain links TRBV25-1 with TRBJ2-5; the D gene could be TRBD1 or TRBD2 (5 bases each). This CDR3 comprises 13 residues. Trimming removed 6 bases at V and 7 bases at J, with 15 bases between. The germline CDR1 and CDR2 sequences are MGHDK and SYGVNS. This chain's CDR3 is CASRDLGESTQYF. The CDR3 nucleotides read TGTGCCAGCAGGGATCTAGGGGAGTCGACCCAGTACTTC.

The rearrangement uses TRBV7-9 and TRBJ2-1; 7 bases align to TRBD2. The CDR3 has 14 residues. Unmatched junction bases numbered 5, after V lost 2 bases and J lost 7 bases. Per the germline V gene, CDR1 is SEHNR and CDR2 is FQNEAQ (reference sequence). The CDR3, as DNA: TGTGCCAGCAGCTTACCCGGGGGAGGGAATGAGCAGTTCTTC. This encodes CASSLPGGGNEQFF. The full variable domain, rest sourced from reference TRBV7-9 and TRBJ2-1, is DTGVSQNPRHKITKRGQNVTFRCDPISEHNRLYWYRQTLGQGPEFLTYFQNEAQLEKSRLLSDRFSAERPKGSFSTLEIQRTEQGDSAMYLCASSLPGGGNEQFFGPGTRLTVL.

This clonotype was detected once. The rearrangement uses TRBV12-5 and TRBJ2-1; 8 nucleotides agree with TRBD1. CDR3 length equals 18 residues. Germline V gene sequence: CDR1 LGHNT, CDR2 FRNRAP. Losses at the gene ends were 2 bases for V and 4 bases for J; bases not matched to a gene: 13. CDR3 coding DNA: TGTGCTAGTGGTTTGTCCTCCGTGGGACAGGTAGGATACAATGAGCAGTTCTTC. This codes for CASGLSSVGQVGYNEQFF.

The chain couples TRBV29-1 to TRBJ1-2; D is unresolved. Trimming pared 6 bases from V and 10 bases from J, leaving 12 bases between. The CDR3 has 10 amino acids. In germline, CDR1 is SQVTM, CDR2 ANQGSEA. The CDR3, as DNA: TGCAGCGTCCAGGACGGCGACTACACCTTC. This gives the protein CSVQDGDYTF.

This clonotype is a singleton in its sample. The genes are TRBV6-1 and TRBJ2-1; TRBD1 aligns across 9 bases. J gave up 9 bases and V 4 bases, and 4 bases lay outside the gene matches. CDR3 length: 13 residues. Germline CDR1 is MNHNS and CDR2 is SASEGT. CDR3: CASSAGTGTEQFF. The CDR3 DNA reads TGTGCCAGCAGTGCCGGGACAGGGACTGAGCAGTTCTTC.

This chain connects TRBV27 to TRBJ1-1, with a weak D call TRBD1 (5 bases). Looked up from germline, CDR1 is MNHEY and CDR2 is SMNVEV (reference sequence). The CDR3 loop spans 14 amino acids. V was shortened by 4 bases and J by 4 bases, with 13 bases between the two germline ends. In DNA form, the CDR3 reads TGTGCCAGCAGTTCAGCCATCGGGGGCACTGAAGCTTTCTTT. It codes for CASSSAIGGTEAFF.

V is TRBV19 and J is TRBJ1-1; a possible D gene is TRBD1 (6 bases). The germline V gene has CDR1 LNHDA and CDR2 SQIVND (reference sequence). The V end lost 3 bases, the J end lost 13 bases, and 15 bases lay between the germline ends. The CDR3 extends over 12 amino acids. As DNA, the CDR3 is TGTGCCAGTAGTATCGACGGGGGCTTGGTTTTCTTT. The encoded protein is CASSIDGGLVFF.

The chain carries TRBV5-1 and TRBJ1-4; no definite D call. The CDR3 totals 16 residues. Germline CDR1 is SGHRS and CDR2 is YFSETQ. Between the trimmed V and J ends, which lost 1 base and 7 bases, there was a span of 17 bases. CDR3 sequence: CASSLIPKNLGEKLFF. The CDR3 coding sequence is TGCGCCAGCAGCTTGATACCGAAGAATCTCGGTGAAAAACTGTTTTTT.

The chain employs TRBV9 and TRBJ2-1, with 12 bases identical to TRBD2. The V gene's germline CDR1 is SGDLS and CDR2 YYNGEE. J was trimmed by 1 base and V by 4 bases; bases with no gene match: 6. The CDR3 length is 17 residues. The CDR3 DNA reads TGTGCCAGCAGCTTCGGGACTAGCGGGTATTCCTACAATGAGCAGTTCTTC. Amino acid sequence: CASSFGTSGYSYNEQFF. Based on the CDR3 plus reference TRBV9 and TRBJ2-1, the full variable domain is DSGVTQTPKHLITATGQRVTLRCSPRSGDLSVYWYQQSLDQGLQFLIQYYNGEERAKGNILERFSAQQFPDLHSELNLSSLELGDSALYFCASSFGTSGYSYNEQFFGPGTRLTVL.

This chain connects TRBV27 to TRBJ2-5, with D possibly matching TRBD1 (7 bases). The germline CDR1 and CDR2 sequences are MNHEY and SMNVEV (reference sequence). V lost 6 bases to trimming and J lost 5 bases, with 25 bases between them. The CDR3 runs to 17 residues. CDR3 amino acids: CASSSRLGQAGGETQYF. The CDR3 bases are TGTGCCAGCAGCAGCAGACTAGGACAGGCCGGTGGGGAGACCCAGTACTTC.

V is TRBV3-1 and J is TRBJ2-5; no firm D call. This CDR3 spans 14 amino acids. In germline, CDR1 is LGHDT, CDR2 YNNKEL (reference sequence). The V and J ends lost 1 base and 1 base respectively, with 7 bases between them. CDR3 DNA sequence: TGTGCCAGCAGCCAAGGGGTCTTCCAAGAGACCCAGTACTTC. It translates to CASSQGVFQETQYF.

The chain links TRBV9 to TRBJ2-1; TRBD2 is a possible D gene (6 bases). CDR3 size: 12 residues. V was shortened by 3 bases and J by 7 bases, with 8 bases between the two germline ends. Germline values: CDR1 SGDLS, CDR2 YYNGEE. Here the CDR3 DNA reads TGTGCCAGCAGCGGACGGGGGAATGAGCAGTTCTTC. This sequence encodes CASSGRGNEQFF.

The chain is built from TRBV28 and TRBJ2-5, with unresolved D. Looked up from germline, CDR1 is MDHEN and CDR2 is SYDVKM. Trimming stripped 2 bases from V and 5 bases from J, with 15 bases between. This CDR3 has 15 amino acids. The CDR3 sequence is CASSLERAPWETQYF. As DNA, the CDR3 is TGTGCCAGCAGTTTAGAACGGGCCCCCTGGGAGACCCAGTACTTC.

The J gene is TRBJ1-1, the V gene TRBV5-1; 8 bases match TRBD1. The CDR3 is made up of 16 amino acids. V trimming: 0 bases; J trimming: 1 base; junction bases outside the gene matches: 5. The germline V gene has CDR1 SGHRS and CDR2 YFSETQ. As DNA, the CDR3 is TGCGCCAGCAGCTTGGGGGCCGGGACAGGGAACACTGAAGCTTTCTTT. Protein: CASSLGAGTGNTEAFF.

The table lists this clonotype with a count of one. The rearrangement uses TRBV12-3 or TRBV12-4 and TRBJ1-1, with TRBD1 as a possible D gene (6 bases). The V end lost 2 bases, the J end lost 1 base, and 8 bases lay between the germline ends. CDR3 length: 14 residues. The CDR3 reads CASSLNRENTEAFF. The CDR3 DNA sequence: TGTGCCAGCAGTTTAAACAGGGAGAACACTGAAGCTTTCTTT.

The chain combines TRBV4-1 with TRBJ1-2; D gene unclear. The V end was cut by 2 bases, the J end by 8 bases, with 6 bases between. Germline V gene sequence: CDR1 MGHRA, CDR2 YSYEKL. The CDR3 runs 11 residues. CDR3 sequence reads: CASSQMGGYTF. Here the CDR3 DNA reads TGCGCCAGCAGCCAAATGGGGGGCTACACCTTC.

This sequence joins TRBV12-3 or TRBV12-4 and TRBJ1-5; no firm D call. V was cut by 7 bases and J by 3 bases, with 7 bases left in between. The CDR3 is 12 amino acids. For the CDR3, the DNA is TGTGCCAGCACAGAGGACAATCAGCCCCAGCATTTT. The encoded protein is CASTEDNQPQHF.

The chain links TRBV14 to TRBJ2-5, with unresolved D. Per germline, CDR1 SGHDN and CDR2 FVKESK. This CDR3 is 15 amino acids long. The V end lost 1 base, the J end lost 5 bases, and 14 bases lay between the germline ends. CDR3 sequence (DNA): TGTGCCAGCAGCCAAGTCTTGCCTCTCCCGGAGACCCAGTACTTC. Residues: CASSQVLPLPETQYF.

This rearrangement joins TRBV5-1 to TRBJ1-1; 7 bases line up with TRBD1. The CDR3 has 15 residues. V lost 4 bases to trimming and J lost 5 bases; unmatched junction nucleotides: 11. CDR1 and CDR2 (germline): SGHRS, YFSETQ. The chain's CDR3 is CASSADLGTVTEAFF. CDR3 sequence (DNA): TGCGCCAGCAGCGCCGATCTAGGGACAGTTACTGAAGCTTTCTTT.

The CDR3 loop is CASSPVGGFDEQFF. The CDR3 DNA is TGTGCCAGCAGCCCGGTGGGGGGTTTTGATGAGCAGTTCTTC. The chain employs TRBV7-3 and TRBJ2-1; D might be TRBD2 (6 bases). CDR1 SGHTA and CDR2 FQGTGA come from the germline V gene. Trimming took off 5 bases at V and 8 bases at J, with 16 bases between the two ends. This CDR3 is 14 amino acids long.

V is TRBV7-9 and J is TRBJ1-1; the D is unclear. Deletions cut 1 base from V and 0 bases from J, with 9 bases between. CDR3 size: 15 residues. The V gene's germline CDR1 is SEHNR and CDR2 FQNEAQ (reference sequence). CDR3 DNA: TGTGCCAGCAGCTTAGTCACCGGGATGAACACTGAAGCTTTCTTT. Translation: CASSLVTGMNTEAFF.

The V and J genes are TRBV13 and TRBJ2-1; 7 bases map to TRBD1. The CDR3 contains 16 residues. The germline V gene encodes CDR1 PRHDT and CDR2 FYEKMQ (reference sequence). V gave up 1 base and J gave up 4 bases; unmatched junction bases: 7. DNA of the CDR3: TGTGCCAGCAGCTTAGCGGACAGGCTCGTTTACAATGAGCAGTTCTTC. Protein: CASSLADRLVYNEQFF.

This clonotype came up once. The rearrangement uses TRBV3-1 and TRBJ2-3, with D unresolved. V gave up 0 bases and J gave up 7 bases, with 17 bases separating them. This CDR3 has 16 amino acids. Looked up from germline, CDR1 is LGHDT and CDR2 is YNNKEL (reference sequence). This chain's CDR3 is CASSQDRPPVRYTQYF. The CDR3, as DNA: TGTGCCAGCAGCCAAGATCGGCCCCCCGTTAGGTATACGCAGTATTTT.

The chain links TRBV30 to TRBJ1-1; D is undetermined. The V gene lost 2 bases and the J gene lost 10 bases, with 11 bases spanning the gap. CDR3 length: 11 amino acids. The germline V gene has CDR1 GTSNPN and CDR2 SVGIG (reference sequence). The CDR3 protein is CAWSTPLLAFF. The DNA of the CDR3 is TGTGCCTGGAGTACCCCCCTATTAGCTTTCTTT.

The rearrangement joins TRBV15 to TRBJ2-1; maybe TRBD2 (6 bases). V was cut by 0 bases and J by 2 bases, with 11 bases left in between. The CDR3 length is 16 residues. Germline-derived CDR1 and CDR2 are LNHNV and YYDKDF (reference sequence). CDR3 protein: CATSRERGVAYNEQFF. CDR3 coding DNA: TGTGCCACCAGCAGAGAGCGGGGAGTAGCCTACAATGAGCAGTTCTTC.

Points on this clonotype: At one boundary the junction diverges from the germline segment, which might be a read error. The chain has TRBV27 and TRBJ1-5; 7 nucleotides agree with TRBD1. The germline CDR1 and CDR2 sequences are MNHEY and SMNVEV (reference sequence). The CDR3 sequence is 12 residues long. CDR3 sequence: CASGGGNQPQHF. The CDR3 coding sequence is TGTGCCAGCGGAGGGGGCAACCAGCCCCAGCATTTT.